The 3 T cell receptor beta chains below come from one sample, sequenced in a study of blood T cell repertoires in COVID-19. The repertoire was sequenced with immunoSEQ multiplex PCR; TCRdb's copy has only in-frame clones and lacks some. This table has about 74,000 clones, approximately 84% appearing once. Sequenced sample: peripheral blood. The origin of the receptors is a man between 65 and 80 years old with acute or convalescent COVID-19.

The V gene is TRBV4-2, the J gene TRBJ2-7; TRBD1 matches at 10 bases. Unmatched junction bases numbered 3, after V lost 3 bases and J lost 4 bases. The germline gives CDR1 LGHNA, CDR2 YNFKEQ. CDR3 length equals 14 residues. CDR3 amino acids: CASSQPGQGYEQYF. DNA for the CDR3: TGTGCCAGCAGCCAGCCGGGACAGGGGTACGAGCAGTACTTC.

This clone was recorded only once. The chain couples TRBV7-8 to TRBJ2-2, with 8 bases matching TRBD2. This CDR3 spans 13 amino acids. The trim removed 3 bases at V and 9 bases at J, leaving 3 bases unmatched. Per germline, CDR1 SGHVS and CDR2 FQNEAQ. The CDR3 DNA reads TGTGCCAGCAGCTTTCGGGAGGGGCGGGAGCTGTTTTTT. Translating gives CASSFREGRELFF.

This chain links TRBV5-1 with TRBJ2-3, with TRBD2 identical over 7 bases. The CDR3 has 14 residues. Germline trimming cut 3 bases from V and 5 bases from J; bases unmatched to any gene: 6. From germline, CDR1 is SGHRS and CDR2 YFSETQ. CDR3 region: CASSSGLVRDTQYF. The CDR3 DNA reads TGCGCCAGCAGCTCAGGACTAGTGAGAGATACGCAGTATTTT.